This T cell receptor (beta chain) was identified in a study of cytomegalovirus exposure and HLA in healthy donors. The CDR3 totals 16 residues. Germline CDR1 is MRHNA and CDR2 is SNTAGT. V trimming: 6 bases; J trimming: 1 base; junction bases outside the gene matches: 9. Sequencing used immunoSEQ multiplex PCR; TCRdb keeps in-frame clones, though not all of them. The table includes under 100,000 clones, roughly 96% detected once. The gene calls are TRBV6-4 and TRBJ2-3; 8 bases match TRBD1. Material for sequencing was PBMCs. The receptor's source is a woman in her late teens or twenties in good health and CMV-seronegative. The CDR3 DNA follows: TGTGCCAGCAGCCCCACGGACAGGGACGGCACAGATACGCAGTATTTT. Protein sequence: CASSPTDRDGTDTQYF.